The following is a T cell receptor (beta chain) sequence with its context. Its antigen is still unknown. The CDR3 consists of 13 residues. V shed 1 base and J shed 5 bases, with 8 bases lying between them. Germline V CDR1 and CDR2: GTSNPN, SVGIG (reference sequence). The entry originates in a study of metastatic and nonmetastatic thyroid tumors. Study-wide results and caveats: Significantly greater TCR beta diversity was reportedly found in malignant thyroid tumors than in benign nodules (in blood and tumor).

Per the original data handling: For papillary thyroid cancer, a distant-metastasis classifier was constructed from CDR3 differences observed across clinicopathological groups. TCRdb reprocessed the PCR reads via MiXCR. The V and J calls shown here were made by TCRdb, not taken from the authors' results. The sample has 4,400 or so clones, around a third seen once. No patient received treatment before thyroid surgery. The chain employs TRBV30 and TRBJ1-4; D not resolved. The source material was adjacent normal tissue. This TCR came from a female donor with papillary thyroid cancer or a benign thyroid nodule (not recorded which). Some clones in this sample may be carry-over from other donors' samples. CDR3 in DNA: TGTGCCTGGAGTGAACAGCCGAATGAAAAACTGTTTTTT. Its translation is CAWSEQPNEKLFF.